This T cell receptor (beta chain) was identified during a study of control samples from healthy donors and cancer patients. Sequencing was performed with immunoSEQ multiplex PCR; in TCRdb, only in-frame clones are kept and a portion is missing. The data show approximately 110,000 clones, roughly nine tenths seen once. The sample comprised blood. The sequence was obtained from a woman aged 18-29 years in good health.

CDR3 amino acids: CASSSGRVEKETQYF. The CDR3 coding sequence is TGTGCCAGCAGTTCAGGGAGGGTTGAGAAAGAGACCCAGTACTTC. This chain connects TRBV6-2 or TRBV6-3 to TRBJ2-5, with TRBD2 matching over 7 bases. The V segment lost 4 bases and the J segment 3 bases; nucleotides outside the gene matches: 8. Germline assignment: CDR1 MNHEY and CDR2 SVGEGT. This CDR3 has 15 residues.